The present T cell receptor (beta chain) was sequenced within a study of cytomegalovirus exposure and HLA in healthy donors. Findings and limits, study-wide: Several of the most significant clusters appeared, in a later analysis, to be linked to common viral pathogens. Most observed TCR sequences were rare, whereas some public TCRs were detected in many donors.

PCR used 60 Vbeta primers and 13 Jbeta primers. The assay was immunoSEQ multiplex PCR, and TCRdb's table has in-frame clones only and misses some. The data hold about 100,000 clones, with 77% observed a single time. V dropped 4 bases and J dropped 4 bases, with 8 bases sitting between them. The germline gives CDR1 SGHAT, CDR2 FQNNGV. The CDR3 loop spans 13 amino acids. Concerning this clone itself: Its antigen is as yet unknown.

This sequence joins TRBV11-2 and TRBJ1-3; no reliable D call. The sequencing input was PBMCs. The clonotype was recovered from a male donor in good health and CMV-seropositive. CDR3 residues: CASSSGGGNTIYF. CDR3 DNA: TGTGCCAGCAGCTCGGGTGGCGGAAACACCATATATTTT.